The sequence of this T cell receptor beta chain was determined in a study of regulatory T cells in long-lasting Graves disease (dated by TCRdb to the early 2020s). About the investigation overall: Newly diagnosed Graves' disease patients had taken antithyroid drugs for less than 3 months. Peripheral blood TCR sequencing and RNA sequencing compared persistent Graves' disease patients with newly diagnosed Graves' disease patients. The study took place in China and was registered as a clinical trial. A total of roughly 33 samples underwent TCR sequencing: some 13 from persistent and approximately 20 from newly diagnosed Graves' disease patients.

What the time point label conveys for this sample: newly diagnosed GD, antithyroid drugs for less than 3 months. For both TCR sequencing and RNA sequencing, RNA was extracted from PBMCs in TRIzol. The diagnosis of Graves' disease was made according to American Thyroid Association guidelines. Recruitment of patients was carried out at an endocrinology department in Xi'an, China. Each patient gave roughly 8.4 milliliters of peripheral blood, collected in an EDTA anticoagulant tube. Ficoll Paque Plus density gradient separation was used to isolate PBMCs, and no further T cell sorting was done. RNA quality was checked with an Agilent 2100 Bioanalyzer and agarose gel, and concentration with a NanoDrop 2000. General study outcomes and caveats: Patients with persistent disease shared more public clonotypes (around 2,500) than newly diagnosed patients did (about 970). Lower TCR Shannon entropy and fewer highly expanded clones were observed in persistent Graves' disease patients than in newly diagnosed patients, which suggested clonal expansion. Sequencing and analysis were limited to the TCR beta chain. Only peripheral blood was studied, because thyroid tissue, the primary lesion, was inaccessible. The authors noted that the small sample size was a limitation that may lower accuracy.

The library was prepared using multiplex PCR. The sequencer was an Illumina HiSeq 4000. iRepertoire HTBI primers and Arm-PCR amplification of CDR3 regions were used to construct TCR beta libraries. PCR products were gel purified before sequencing. The authors' analysis ran thus. A total of roughly 58 TRBV and some 15 TRBJ segments were identified across samples and were used for gene usage analysis of CDR3 amino acid clonotypes. COPE and FqMerger were used to merge filtered high-quality paired reads into contigs. BLAST was used to align contigs to IMGT TRBV, TRBD and TRBJ reference genes, with CDR3 defined following IMGT. Highly expanded clones were defined as clonotypes with a frequency above 0.1%. Shannon entropy was used to measure repertoire diversity, and the Gini coefficient was used to measure V-J evenness. Clonotypes shared by more than one individual were considered public. TCRdb itself trimmed the public reads at Q25 with fastp, ran MiXCR and retained productive beta chains. Every entry covers one CDR3 protein and lists the most common genes and DNA from its rows. TCRdb's processing, not the authors', yielded these V and J calls. The sample contains roughly 260,000 distinct CDR3 sequences, 15% to 20% of them found a single time. The ten top clones hold approximately 15% of the sample.

As concerns this clonotype: The antigen it recognizes is unknown. Per-base qualities were not stored, and no clone one base away is much larger.

This sample also belongs to another study, concerning T cells in Graves' hyperthyroidism and ophthalmopathy. In that second paper, the authors write: Stable Graves' hyperthyroidism was defined as the absence of progression to ophthalmopathy over 18 months of follow-up. Hyperthyroidism patients were newly diagnosed, had a disease duration of under 2 months, and were aged 18 to 65 years. Exclusion was applied to patients with uncontrolled infections, other autoimmune diseases, pregnancy or lactation. Diagnoses relied on clinical symptoms, serum thyroxine and TRAb, thyroid ultrasound and orbital computed tomography. For the first round of RT-PCR on the TCR CDR3, the HTBI primer set was used together with the Qiagen OneStep RT-PCR kit. Most expanded thyroid clonotypes (frequency above 0.001) were also detected in blood, suggesting blood repertoires may reflect thyroid immune responses. In cross-validation, a model built on a 13 V-J signature told ophthalmopathy apart from stable hyperthyroidism with just under 90% sensitivity and around 81% specificity, and in testing the same model reached 80%/75%. During validation, the model predicted progression to ophthalmopathy a median of approximately six months ahead of onset, with around 71% sensitivity and roughly 72% specificity. TCR V-J signatures able to tell the groups apart were searched for in a discovery cohort of 100 patients, of whom 40 to 45 had Graves' ophthalmopathy and roughly 58 had stable Graves' hyperthyroidism. Whether ophthalmopathy could be predicted prospectively was tested in an independent validation cohort made up of under 20 hyperthyroidism patients plus 17 patients who later progressed to ophthalmopathy. The roughly 94 discovery patients were randomly divided into training and test sets at a 7:3 ratio. In roughly six Graves' hyperthyroidism patients, the study also compared T-cell repertoires from thyroid tissue with T-cell repertoires from blood. Once sampling was done, hyperthyroidism patients were given methimazole at a starting dose of 30 mg daily, whereas ophthalmopathy patients were given high-dose intravenous methylprednisolone. Libraries were constructed in a second round of multiplex PCR, after which size selection and purification were carried out. Libraries were sequenced paired-end with 100 bp reads on an Illumina HiSeq2000. SOAPnuke was used to process the raw data, removing reads that contained adapters or uncalled bases, had a mean Phred below 15, or lacked an exact match to the constant primer or identifier. COPE v1.2.5 was used to merge high-quality paired reads, and clonotypes were defined as unique nucleotide sequences. MiTCR v1.1 was used to align the clonotypes against IMGT TRBV, TRBD and TRBJ reference segments. Analysis was restricted to V-J combinations with a frequency above 0.0001, which covered 98% to 99.2% of repertoires. The TCS score was defined as F50 (clonal expansion) divided by E x V (chaos), with BLOSUM62-based TCRdist calculated between CDR3 peptides within each V-J. Welch's t-statistics and random forest reduced just over 500 V-J features to 13, which were used in a naive Bayes classifier (R e1071). No statistical method was used to set the sample size in advance, and investigators knew the group allocation. According to the paper, TCR Vbeta CDR3 sequencing was carried out on about 140 peripheral blood samples, which came from some 41 ophthalmopathy, under 85 hyperthyroidism and some 17 progressor patients.

This TCR derives from a woman in her twenties or thirties with Graves disease. Donor details come from another sample of the same person, matched by shared clones. The sample was peripheral blood mononuclear cells (PBMCs), taken at new diagnosis, from a patient treated with antithyroid drugs.

CDR3 region: CASSPKTGSMVDTQYF. The DNA is as follows: TGTGCCAGCAGCCCCAAGACAGGGAGTATGGTAGATACGCAGTATTTT. The V gene is TRBV7-2 and the J gene is TRBJ2-3; 7 of the junction bases match TRBD1. From the cysteine through the phenylalanine, the CDR3 covers 16 amino acids. Only CDR3 DNA is held: 48 bases, read in frame from base 1. The germline V end is reduced by 5 bases and the J end by 5 bases; junction bases left unmatched: 13. The germline V gene provides CDR1 SGHTA and CDR2 FQGNSA.